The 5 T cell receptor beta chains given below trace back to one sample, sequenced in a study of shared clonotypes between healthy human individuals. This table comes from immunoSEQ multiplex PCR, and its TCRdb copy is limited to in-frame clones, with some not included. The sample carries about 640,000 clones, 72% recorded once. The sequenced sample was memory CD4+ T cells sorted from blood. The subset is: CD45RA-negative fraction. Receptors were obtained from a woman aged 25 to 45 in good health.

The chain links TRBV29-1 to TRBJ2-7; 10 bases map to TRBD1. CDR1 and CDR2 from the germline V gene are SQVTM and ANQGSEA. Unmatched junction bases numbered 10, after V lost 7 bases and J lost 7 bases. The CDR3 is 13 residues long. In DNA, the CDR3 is TGCAGCGCGGAAGGGACAGGGGCCCGAGAGCAGTACTTC. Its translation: CSAEGTGAREQYF.

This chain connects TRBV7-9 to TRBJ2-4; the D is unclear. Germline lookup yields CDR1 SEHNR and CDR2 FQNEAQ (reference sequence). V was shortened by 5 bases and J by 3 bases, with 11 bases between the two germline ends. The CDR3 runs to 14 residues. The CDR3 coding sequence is TGTGCCAGCAGCCCGAGAGAAGGCAAAAACATTCAGTACTTC. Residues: CASSPREGKNIQYF.

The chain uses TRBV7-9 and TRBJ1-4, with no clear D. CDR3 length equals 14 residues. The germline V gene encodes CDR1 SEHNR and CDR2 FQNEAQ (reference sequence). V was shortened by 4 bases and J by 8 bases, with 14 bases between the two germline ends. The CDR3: CASSSLVTGEKLFF. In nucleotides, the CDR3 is TGTGCCAGCAGCTCCCTTGTGACGGGGGAAAAACTGTTTTTT.

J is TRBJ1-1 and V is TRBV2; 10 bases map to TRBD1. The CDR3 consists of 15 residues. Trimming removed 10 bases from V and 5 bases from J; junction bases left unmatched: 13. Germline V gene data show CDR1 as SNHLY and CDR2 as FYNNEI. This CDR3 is CATSPGTGVRTEAFF. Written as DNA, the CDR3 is TGTGCCACCTCTCCGGGGACAGGGGTAAGGACTGAAGCTTTCTTT.

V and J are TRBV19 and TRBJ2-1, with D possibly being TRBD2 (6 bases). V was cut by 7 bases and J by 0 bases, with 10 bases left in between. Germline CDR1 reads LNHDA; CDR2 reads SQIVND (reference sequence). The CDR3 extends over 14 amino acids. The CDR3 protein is CASIGGASYNEQFF. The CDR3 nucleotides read TGTGCCAGTATCGGCGGGGCCTCCTACAATGAGCAGTTCTTC.